One sample yielded the 8 T cell receptor beta chains listed below, sequenced in a study of shared clonotypes between healthy human individuals. TCRdb's copy holds only in-frame clones and misses some; the assay was immunoSEQ multiplex PCR. Altogether a few million clones are present, under 97% being singletons, with the ten largest covering roughly 0.13%. Sequencing was carried out using naive CD4+ T cells sorted from blood. Subset: CD45RA+ positively selected. The receptors come from a young man in good health.

The chain recombines TRBV7-3 with TRBJ2-3; D gene uncertain. Trimming took 6 bases from V and 2 from J, leaving 12 bases between them. Germline loops: CDR1 SGHTA, CDR2 FQGTGA. This CDR3 is 14 amino acids long. The CDR3 DNA reads TGTGCCAGCAGTAAAGGGCTTCCCACAGATACGCAGTATTTT. This encodes CASSKGLPTDTQYF.

This clone was found once. The chain has TRBV6-6 and TRBJ2-7, with 7 bases aligning to TRBD1. Germline V gives CDR1 MNHNY, CDR2 SVGAGI (reference sequence). There are 15 residues in the CDR3. After removal of 4 bases from V and 1 base from J, the junction contained 7 bases not matched to a gene. The CDR3 nucleotides are TGTGCCAGCAGTTTGGACAGGCCGCTATCCTACGAGCAGTACTTC. Translation gives CASSLDRPLSYEQYF.

This sequence joins TRBV5-1 and TRBJ2-1; unclear D gene. The CDR3 has 15 amino acids. Trimming took 0 bases from V and 0 from J, leaving 7 bases between them. The germline V gene has CDR1 SGHRS and CDR2 YFSETQ. CDR3 in DNA: TGCGCCAGCAGCTTGGAACTGGGCTCCTACAATGAGCAGTTCTTC. Amino acid sequence: CASSLELGSYNEQFF.

Concerning this clone: This sample includes further DNA sequences coding for the same CDR3. The chain employs TRBV5-4 and TRBJ2-7; D remains ambiguous. Trimming took off 0 bases at V and 4 bases at J, with 8 bases between the two ends. This CDR3 comprises 13 residues. CDR1 is SGHNT, CDR2 YYREEE, per germline (reference sequence). CDR3 region: CASSLDSAYEQYF. The CDR3, as DNA: TGTGCCAGCAGCTTGGATTCTGCGTACGAGCAGTACTTC.

This clone has just one count. The V and J genes are TRBV15 and TRBJ2-3, with D unresolved. The CDR3 length is 13 residues. CDR1 is LNHNV, CDR2 YYDKDF, per germline (reference sequence). V was pared by 1 base and J by 6 bases, with 8 bases between. Here the CDR3 reads CATSRGSLDTQYF. For the CDR3, the DNA is TGTGCCACCAGCAGAGGGTCATTGGATACGCAGTATTTT.

This clone occurred once. The rearrangement links TRBV13 to TRBJ1-4; D remains ambiguous. CDR3 length: 15 residues. V was clipped by 5 bases and J by 7 bases, with 17 bases between them. CDR1 PRHDT and CDR2 FYEKMQ come from the germline V gene (reference sequence). The CDR3 nucleotides read TGTGCCAGCAGCCCGTCGGTTAGAGTTGGTGAAAAACTGTTTTTT. It codes for CASSPSVRVGEKLFF.

This clone has just one count. The rearrangement links TRBV4-3 to TRBJ2-1, with D perhaps matching TRBD1 (5 bases). CDR1 LGHNA and CDR2 YSLEER come from the germline V gene. V was clipped by 1 base and J by 5 bases, with 18 bases between them. CDR3 length equals 17 residues. CDR3 amino acids: CASSQGSSYKGNNEQFF. The CDR3 DNA sequence: TGCGCCAGCAGCCAAGGAAGCTCCTATAAGGGGAACAATGAGCAGTTCTTC.

This chain connects TRBV27 to TRBJ1-1; a weak D match, TRBD1 (5 bases). The ends were cut back, 5 bases at V and 5 bases at J, with 15 bases in the middle. This CDR3 has 14 residues. Germline V gene lookup returns CDR1 MNHEY and CDR2 SMNVEV (reference sequence). Here the CDR3 reads CASSRAGRGTEAFF. The CDR3 DNA sequence: TGTGCCAGCAGTCGGGCAGGGCGGGGAACTGAAGCTTTCTTT.